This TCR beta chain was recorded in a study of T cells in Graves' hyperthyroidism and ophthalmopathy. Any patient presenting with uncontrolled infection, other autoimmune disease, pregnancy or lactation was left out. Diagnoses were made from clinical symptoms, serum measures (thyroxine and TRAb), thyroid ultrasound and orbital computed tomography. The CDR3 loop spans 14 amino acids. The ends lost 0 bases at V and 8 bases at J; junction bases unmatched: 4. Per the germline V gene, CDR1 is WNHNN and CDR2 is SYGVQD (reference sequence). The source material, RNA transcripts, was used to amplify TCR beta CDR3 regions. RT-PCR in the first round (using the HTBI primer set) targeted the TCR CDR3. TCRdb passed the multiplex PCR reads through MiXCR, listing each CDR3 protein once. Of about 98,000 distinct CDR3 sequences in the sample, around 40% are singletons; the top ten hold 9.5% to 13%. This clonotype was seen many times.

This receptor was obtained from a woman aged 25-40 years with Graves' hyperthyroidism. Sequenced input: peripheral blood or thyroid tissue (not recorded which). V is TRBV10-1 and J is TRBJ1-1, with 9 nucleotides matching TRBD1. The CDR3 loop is CASSESRGQGEAFF. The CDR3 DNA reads TGCGCCAGCAGTGAGTCGCGAGGACAGGGGGAAGCTTTCTTT.